Below are 26 T cell receptor beta chains sequenced from a single sample in a study of blood T cell repertoires in COVID-19. Data came from immunoSEQ multiplex PCR; TCRdb stores just in-frame clones and leaves some out. This table holds some 160,000 clones, about 82% found once. Sequencing was done on a sample of PBMCs or T cells enriched from blood (not recorded which). The receptor source for this set is a woman between 40 and 55 years old who had recovered from COVID-19.

This rearrangement joins TRBV4-1 to TRBJ2-7, with D possibly TRBD1 on 5 matching bases. Germline CDR1 MGHRA, CDR2 YSYEKL. V lost 4 bases to trimming and J lost 3 bases, with 19 bases between them. The CDR3 length is 16 residues. CDR3 loop: CASSRARNEGVYEQYF. The DNA for the CDR3 is TGCGCCAGCAGCCGAGCTCGGAACGAAGGGGTCTACGAGCAGTACTTC.

The chain carries TRBV10-3 and TRBJ1-6; D perhaps matches TRBD1 (5 bases). Germline CDR1 reads ENHRY; CDR2 reads SYGVKD. This CDR3 spans 13 amino acids. The germline V and J ends were trimmed by 6 bases and 7 bases, with 10 bases remaining between them. The CDR3 coding sequence is TGTGCCATCAGGGGGCCCCCCAATTCACCCCTCCACTTT. Residues: CAIRGPPNSPLHF.

This chain uses TRBV11-1 with TRBJ2-7; 8 nucleotides agree with TRBD1. V lost 5 bases, J lost 12 bases, and 15 bases stayed unmatched. CDR3 length: 14 residues. Germline V gives CDR1 SGHAT, CDR2 FQDESV (reference sequence). The CDR3 region is CASSQSGQGTVRYF. The CDR3 DNA reads as TGTGCCAGCAGCCAAAGCGGACAGGGCACTGTTCGGTACTTC.

The chain uses TRBV28 and TRBJ2-3, with 7 bases lining up with TRBD2. CDR3 length: 17 residues. Trimming cost V 2 bases and J 3 bases; bases outside gene matches: 11. Looked up from germline, CDR1 is MDHEN and CDR2 is SYDVKM. CDR3 in amino acids: CASSLAGADGGTDTQYF. CDR3 nucleotides: TGTGCCAGCAGTTTAGCTGGGGCGGACGGGGGGACAGATACGCAGTATTTT.

In this sample, this clone turned up once. This rearrangement joins TRBV7-9 to TRBJ2-7, with D perhaps matching TRBD2 (5 bases). Germline CDR1 reads SEHNR; CDR2 reads FQNEAQ (reference sequence). Trimming took off 1 base at V and 0 bases at J, with 19 bases between the two ends. This CDR3 comprises 18 residues. The CDR3, as DNA: TGTGCCAGCAGCTTAGAGGCGCTAGCCGAATGGAGCTCCTACGAGCAGTACTTC. Translated, it gives CASSLEALAEWSSYEQYF. Full variable domain (outside the CDR3, taken from reference TRBV7-9 and TRBJ2-7): DTGVSQNPRHKITKRGQNVTFRCDPISEHNRLYWYRQTLGQGPEFLTYFQNEAQLEKSRLLSDRFSAERPKGSFSTLEIQRTEQGDSAMYLCASSLEALAEWSSYEQYFGPGTRLTVT.

The V and J genes are TRBV10-1 and TRBJ1-1; the match to TRBD1 covers 10 bases. V was clipped by 8 bases and J by 3 bases; unmatched bases: 6. The CDR3 has 14 residues. Germline V gives CDR1 WNHNN, CDR2 SYGVQD (reference sequence). The CDR3 loop reads CASRRGTGDTEAFF. The CDR3 nucleotides read TGCGCCAGCCGAAGAGGGACAGGGGACACTGAAGCTTTCTTT.

The V and J genes are TRBV10-3 and TRBJ2-7; no definite D call. Germline V lookup: CDR1 ENHRY, CDR2 SYGVKD. With 4 bases removed from V and 2 bases from J, the gap between germline ends came to 21 bases. The CDR3 has 17 amino acids. The DNA for the CDR3 is TGTGCCATCAGTGTAATGTTGACGAACAGTTCTGCCTACGAGCAGTACTTC. This codes for CAISVMLTNSSAYEQYF.

This chain joins TRBV30 and TRBJ1-5; no clear D gene. Trimming removed 2 bases from V and 5 bases from J, with 13 bases in between. This CDR3 region has 14 residues. Germline-derived CDR1 and CDR2 are GTSNPN and SVGIG (reference sequence). In nucleotides, the CDR3 is TGTGCCTGGAGTCTTGGGCTAAACCATCAGCCCCAGCATTTT. This translates into CAWSLGLNHQPQHF.

This chain connects TRBV2 to TRBJ2-7, with TRBD1 matching 10 bases. CDR1 and CDR2 (germline): SNHLY, FYNNEI. V trimming: 5 bases; J trimming: 4 bases; junction bases outside the gene matches: 5. The CDR3 is 14 amino acids. The DNA of the CDR3 is TGTGCCAGCAGTAACGCGGGACAGGGGTACGAGCAGTACTTC. Protein: CASSNAGQGYEQYF.

The chain combines TRBV2 with TRBJ2-2, with TRBD2 identical over 10 bases. The V gene's germline CDR1 is SNHLY and CDR2 FYNNEI. This CDR3 is built from 16 residues. The V segment lost 6 bases and the J segment 0 bases; nucleotides outside the gene matches: 4. This chain's CDR3 is CASSRAGGPNTGELFF. CDR3 DNA sequence: TGTGCCAGCAGCCGAGCGGGGGGGCCGAACACCGGGGAGCTGTTTTTT.

In its sample, this clone was seen a few times. In the same sample, other DNA sequences code for this CDR3. V usage is TRBV18 and J usage is TRBJ1-3, with D maybe TRBD1 (6 bases). This CDR3 comprises 16 residues. The germline CDR1 and CDR2 sequences are KGHSH and LQKENI. Between the trimmed V and J ends, which lost 0 bases and 0 bases, there was a span of 9 bases. The CDR3 DNA follows: TGTGCCAGCTCACCACCGGTCAGGGGCTCTGGAAACACCATATATTTT. This sequence encodes CASSPPVRGSGNTIYF.

V and J are TRBV7-9 and TRBJ1-2, with 9 bases lining up with TRBD1. The germline V gene has CDR1 SEHNR and CDR2 FQNEAQ (reference sequence). The CDR3 extends over 14 amino acids. The ends lost 7 bases at V and 4 bases at J; junction bases unmatched: 7. The CDR3 DNA sequence: TGTGCCAGCAACCAACAGGGGGCCGTCTATGGCTACACCTTC. It codes for CASNQQGAVYGYTF.

This chain joins TRBV7-6 and TRBJ2-2, with 8 bases identical to TRBD1. This CDR3 spans 14 amino acids. The germline CDR1 and CDR2 sequences are SGHVS and FNYEAQ. After removal of 6 bases from V and 3 bases from J, the junction contained 3 bases not matched to a gene. The CDR3 bases are TGTGCCAGCAGTAAGGACAGGGACACCGGGGAGCTGTTTTTT. Encoded protein: CASSKDRDTGELFF.

The CDR3 reads CASSRQGFSYGYTF. The CDR3 bases are TGTGCCAGCAGCCGACAGGGTTTTTCTTATGGCTACACCTTC. The V gene is TRBV5-8, the J gene TRBJ1-2; 7 bases are a match to TRBD1. The CDR3 loop spans 14 amino acids. The junction had 8 bases not matched to a gene; V was cut back by 4 bases and J by 5 bases. Germline-derived CDR1 and CDR2 are SGHTS and YDEGEE.

The DNA for the CDR3 is TGCGCCAGCAGCCATTCGAGCGGGAGGGCCTTGGATGAGCAGTTCTTC. Residues: CASSHSSGRALDEQFF. The gene calls are TRBV4-1 and TRBJ2-1, with 10 bases matching TRBD2. Germline lookup yields CDR1 MGHRA and CDR2 YSYEKL. V shed 3 bases and J 8 bases; nucleotides not matched to a gene: 10. This CDR3 region has 16 residues.

This clone was counted a single time. V is TRBV12-3 or TRBV12-4 and J is TRBJ2-2; D is unclear. The CDR3 consists of 11 residues. The germline V and J ends were trimmed by 3 bases and 6 bases, with 2 bases remaining between them. For the CDR3, the DNA is TGTGCCAGCAGTTTCTCCGGGGAGCTGTTTTTT. This gives the protein CASSFSGELFF.

The CDR3 bases are TGTGCCAGCAGTCCAGTAGGACAGATTTACGAGCAGTACTTC. It translates to CASSPVGQIYEQYF. The V gene is TRBV27, the J gene TRBJ2-7; D is perhaps TRBD1 (6 bases). The CDR3 covers 14 residues. Germline V CDR1 and CDR2: MNHEY, SMNVEV (reference sequence). Trimming took 5 bases from V and 4 from J, leaving 15 bases between them.

The chain recombines TRBV6-5 with TRBJ1-1; D unresolved. Trimming shortened V by 2 bases and J by 0 bases, and 4 bases separated the two germline ends. Germline CDR1 and CDR2: MNHEY and SVGAGI. CDR3 length: 13 amino acids. CDR3 DNA: TGTGCCAGCAGTTACACACTGAACACTGAAGCTTTCTTT. It is translated as CASSYTLNTEAFF.

The chain couples TRBV11-3 to TRBJ2-3; 7 nucleotides agree with TRBD1. The CDR3 covers 15 residues. With 1 base clipped from V and 8 bases from J, the junction kept 9 bases outside the gene matches. Germline-derived CDR1 and CDR2 are SGHNT and YENEEA. As DNA, the CDR3 is TGTGCCAGCAGCTTAGTCCGGACAGGAGACCCTACGCAGTATTTT. It encodes CASSLVRTGDPTQYF.

This chain connects TRBV14 to TRBJ2-7; TRBD2 agrees at 8 bases. The V gene's germline CDR1 is SGHDN and CDR2 FVKESK. Losses at the gene ends were 3 bases for V and 4 bases for J; bases not matched to a gene: 11. The CDR3 consists of 16 residues. CDR3 sequence (DNA): TGTGCCAGCAGCCACGGGGAGAGCGGGGGCGGGTACGAGCAGTACTTC. Its protein is CASSHGESGGGYEQYF.

The CDR3 sequence: CASSTGQGEATSTDTQYF. The CDR3 nucleotides are TGCGCCAGCAGTACCGGACAGGGGGAAGCGACTAGCACAGATACGCAGTATTTT. This chain connects TRBV5-1 to TRBJ2-3; TRBD1 aligns across 10 bases. This CDR3 is 18 amino acids long. Germline trimming cut 5 bases from V and 0 bases from J; bases unmatched to any gene: 12. Germline CDR1 is SGHRS and CDR2 is YFSETQ.

This rearrangement joins TRBV15 to TRBJ1-2, with D maybe TRBD1 (5 bases). The CDR3 has 13 residues. The germline V gene encodes CDR1 LNHNV and CDR2 YYDKDF (reference sequence). V was shortened by 1 base and J by 8 bases, with 11 bases between the two germline ends. DNA of the CDR3: TGTGCCACCAGCAGAGTCAGGGAAGGGGGCTACACCTTC. It codes for CATSRVREGGYTF.

The chain is built from TRBV6-5 and TRBJ1-1, with D unresolved. This CDR3 has 12 residues. Germline V gene lookup returns CDR1 MNHEY and CDR2 SVGAGI. Trimming left V 7 bases short and J 3 bases short, with 9 bases between. In nucleotides, the CDR3 is TGTGCCAGCACTTTCGGGGACACTGAAGCTTTCTTT. Translating it yields CASTFGDTEAFF.

The rearrangement joins TRBV9 to TRBJ2-2, with D unclear. Trimming took off 6 bases at V and 5 bases at J, with 17 bases between the two ends. Germline-derived CDR1 and CDR2 are SGDLS and YYNGEE. This CDR3 is built from 15 residues. The CDR3 spells CASTPRDSRTGELFF. CDR3 nucleotides: TGTGCCAGCACCCCCAGAGACTCGCGGACCGGGGAGCTGTTTTTT.

This clone was seen only a few times. V and J are TRBV2 and TRBJ1-5, with D perhaps TRBD1 (5 bases). Trimming left V 6 bases short and J 5 bases short, with 14 bases between. CDR1 is SNHLY, CDR2 FYNNEI, per germline. The length of the CDR3 is 14 residues. CDR3 residues: CASSPLGGYQPQHF. The CDR3 DNA is TGTGCCAGCAGCCCCCTCGGGGGTTATCAGCCCCAGCATTTT. Combining the CDR3 with reference TRBV2 and TRBJ1-5 gives the whole variable domain EPEVTQTPSHQVTQMGQEVILRCVPISNHLYFYWYRQILGQKVEFLVSFYNNEISEKSEIFDDQFSVERPDGSNFTLKIRSTKLEDSAMYFCASSPLGGYQPQHFGDGTRLSIL.

To note about this clone: Mismatch with germline at one junction end may stem from a read error. V and J are TRBV7-7 and TRBJ2-3; 11 bases are shared with TRBD1. This CDR3 contains 15 residues. Germline CDR1 SSHAT, CDR2 FNYEAQ (reference sequence). The CDR3 here is CASSRDRGGTDTQYF. For the CDR3, the DNA is TGTGCTAGCAGCCGGGACAGGGGGGGTACAGATACGCAGTATTTT.